This record concerns one TCR beta chain sequence. As yet, its antigen is unknown. The data originate from a study of T cells after posttransplantation cyclophosphamide. Germline V gives CDR1 SGHNT, CDR2 YYREEE (reference sequence). The CDR3 spans 14 residues. J gave up 10 bases and V 0 bases, and 2 bases lay outside the gene matches. Study-wide findings and caveats: TRB overlap between skin or GI tissue T cells and blood was limited. TRB clonality was highly associated with recipient CMV seropositivity and reactivation. Later post-transplant blood repertoires were often dominated by donor CD8+ memory clones.

Measured with immunoSEQ multiplex PCR; TCRdb has only the in-frame clones, and not every one. The repertoire holds tens of thousands of clones, with 90% to 95% as singletons. The naive gate required viable CD3+CD4+ or CD3+CD8+ cells with CCR7+CD45RA+CD45RO-CD95-CD27+CD28+ phenotype. The related graft donor's blood sample was taken on the day of bone marrow donation. The rearrangement uses TRBV5-4 and TRBJ1-6; 9 bases fit TRBD1. The clonotype was recovered from a man aged 25 to 40 in good health and a related stem cell transplant donor. Sequencing was done on a sample of naive CD4+ T cells sorted from blood. CDR3 region: CASSLDRGLSPLHF. In DNA form, the CDR3 reads TGTGCCAGCAGCTTGGACAGGGGGCTCTCACCCCTCCACTTT.